This paragraph covers one TCR beta chain sequence. Antigen unknown. The sample is drawn from a study of Ad26.COV2.S vaccination and SARS-CoV-2 variants. Looking at the study overall: Enrollment placed the donor in the COV1001 Ad26.COV2.S trial arm. Ad26.COV2.S was injected intramuscularly once or twice, 56 days apart. Study observations and caveats: Similar non-spike TCR breadth was seen in vaccine and placebo recipients.

Treatment specified: around 19 received Ad26.COV2.S at low or high dose, single or two shots; roughly five received placebo; per-sample allocation not given. All samples were drawn on day 63, counting from the first vaccine or placebo injection. Recruitment in Boston yielded a donor of adult age, 18-55 years. The CDR3 is 15 amino acids. The V and J ends lost 0 bases and 1 base respectively, with 10 bases between them. Germline V gives CDR1 SGHRS, CDR2 YFSETQ. Sequenced by immunoSEQ multiplex PCR; TCRdb stores in-frame clones only, minus some. There are hundreds of thousands of clones in the sample; more than 85% occur only once, and just under 5% lies in the top ten.

The sample here was peripheral blood, taken in a trial of Ad26.COV2.S vaccine versus placebo. The source is a person aged 18-65 years who received the Ad26.COV2.S COVID-19 vaccine or a placebo. V and J are TRBV5-1 and TRBJ1-1; D gene uncertain. The CDR3 region has the DNA TGCGCCAGCAGCTTGGAAGTTATGCCGAACACTGAAGCTTTCTTT. Translation gives CASSLEVMPNTEAFF.